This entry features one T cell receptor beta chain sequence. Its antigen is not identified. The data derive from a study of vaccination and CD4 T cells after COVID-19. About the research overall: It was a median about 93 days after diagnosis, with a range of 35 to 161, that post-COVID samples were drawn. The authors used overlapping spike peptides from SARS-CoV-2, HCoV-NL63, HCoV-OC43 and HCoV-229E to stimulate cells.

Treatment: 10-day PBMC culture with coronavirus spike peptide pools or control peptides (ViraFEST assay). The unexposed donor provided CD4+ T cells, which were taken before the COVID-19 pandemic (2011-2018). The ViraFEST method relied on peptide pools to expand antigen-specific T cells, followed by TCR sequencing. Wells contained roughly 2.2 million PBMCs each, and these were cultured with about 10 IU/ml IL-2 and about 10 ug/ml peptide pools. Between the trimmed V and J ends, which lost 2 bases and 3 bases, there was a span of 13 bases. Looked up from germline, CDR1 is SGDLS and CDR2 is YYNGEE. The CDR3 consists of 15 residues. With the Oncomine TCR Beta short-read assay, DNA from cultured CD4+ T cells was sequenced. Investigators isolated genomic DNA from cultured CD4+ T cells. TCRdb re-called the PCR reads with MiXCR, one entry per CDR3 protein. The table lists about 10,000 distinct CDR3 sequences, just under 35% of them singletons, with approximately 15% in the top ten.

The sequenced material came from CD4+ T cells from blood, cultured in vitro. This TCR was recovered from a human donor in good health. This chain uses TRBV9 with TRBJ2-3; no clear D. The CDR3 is CASSVGRYGTDTQYF. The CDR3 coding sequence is TGTGCCAGCAGCGTTGGTCGATACGGGACAGATACGCAGTATTTT.